This TCR beta chain was documented in a study of T cell repertoires in aging, cancer and after chemotherapy (dated by TCRdb to between 2018 and 2021). With respect to the entire study: Donors were distributed across six age groups ranging from 30 or younger to 70 or older, with at least three individuals included per group. In the hematological group, the paired samples taken before and after chemotherapy came from chronic lymphocytic leukemia patients who were treated with regimens based on fludarabine or bendamustine. To look at immunoaging and at how T cells reconstitute after chemotherapy, the study profiled TCR beta repertoires in peripheral blood from both healthy donors and cancer patients. Alongside around 97 healthy donors serving as a reference group, the cohort included some 220 cancer patients, of whom roughly 91 had hematological cancers and 110 to 140 had solid cancers. The complete dataset included around 9 million TCR reads.

General findings and caveats noted by the study authors: Significantly lower blood TCR diversity and higher clonality were observed in untreated patients with hematological or solid cancers than in age-matched healthy donors. Median generation probability increased over the chemotherapy interval in both cancer cohorts, suggesting repertoire reconstitution through rebound thymic output. Hematological cancer patients had lymphoid organ infiltration, which may itself impair thymic emigration or peripheral T cell expansion. Declining TCR diversity with age in healthy donors was mainly explained by loss of richness; in cancer patients, loss of evenness also contributed. The authors noted that the repertoire data do not allow conclusions about immunological memory after chemotherapy.

TCR beta rearrangements were amplified from genomic DNA extracted from peripheral blood rather than from sorted cells or RNA. Taken from the germline V gene (reference sequence), the CDR1 and CDR2 loops are SGHNT and YYREEE. The CDR3 sequence holds 13 residues, the cysteine and phenylalanine included. The read is trimmed to its CDR3 DNA, 39 bases read in frame from base 1. Trimming removed 1 base from V and 0 bases from J, leaving 3 bases between the germline ends. Rearranged TRB sequences spanning V, D and J segments were amplified by multiplex touch-down PCR using a mixed TRB-A/B primer pool. Illumina adapters and sample indices were attached to the amplicons in two consecutive PCR reactions using Phusion HS II polymerase. The amplicons were purified from gel with the NucleoSpin Gel and PCR Clean-up kit and then assessed with Qubit and an Agilent 2100 Bioanalyzer. Sequencing of the libraries was done on an Illumina MiSeq with paired-end, single-indexed 600-cycle runs. The original pipeline was this. Processing of the TRB sequences was carried out with MiXCR versions 2.12 and 3.0.5. Each unique CDR3 nucleotide sequence counted as one clone, and only productive sequences with at least two reads were retained. The repertoire metrics were Shannon diversity, evenness, clonality (calculated as one minus evenness), and diversity profiles parameterized by alpha from 0 to 5. Generation probabilities of clones in paired pre- and post-chemotherapy samples were computed with the IGoR algorithm. TCRdb itself trimmed the public reads at Q25 with fastp, ran MiXCR and retained productive beta chains. A single entry per CDR3 protein holds the most common genes and DNA from its merged rows. TCRdb's processing, not the authors' own work, is the source of the V and J calls. The sample records around 1,800 distinct CDR3 sequences, 58% of which are singletons. The top ten clones comprise roughly 87% of the sample.

Concerning this clonotype: This receptor's antigen is unknown. Base qualities are not recorded, but no much larger clone differs from it by a single base.

Material: blood. The sequence is built from TRBV5-4 and TRBJ2-3, with no reliable assignment of the D segment. The TCR originated in a human donor with a blood cancer. The CDR3 loop reads CASSLWSTDTQYF. The DNA sequence is as follows: TGTGCCAGCAGCTTGTGGAGCACAGATACGCAGTATTTT.